The source of this TCR beta chain is a study of blood T cells in healthy people across ages. Next came a second PCR, run for about 7 to 12 cycles, which used a sample-barcoded 5' primer along with a J-beta primer mix. In TCRdb, the 5' RACE reads were re-called with MiXCR into one record per CDR3 protein. The sample has 780,000 or so distinct CDR3 sequences; 56% are singletons. This CDR3 has 16 residues. Germline V gene lookup returns CDR1 SGDLS and CDR2 YYNGEE. Unmatched junction bases numbered 4, after V lost 0 bases and J lost 0 bases. This receptor was obtained from a man aged 40-49 years in good health. Sequenced: blood. The chain couples TRBV9 to TRBJ2-3; TRBD2 matches at 7 bases. The CDR3 loop is CASSVGPGGSTDTQYF. DNA of the CDR3: TGTGCCAGCAGCGTAGGCCCGGGGGGTAGCACAGATACGCAGTATTTT.